This T cell receptor (beta chain) was sequenced in a study of beta chain features in type 1 diabetes. This clone occurred a few times. The J segment lost 4 bases and the V segment lost 4 bases, leaving 9 bases of the junction unmatched. CDR1 is SGDLS, CDR2 YYNGEE, per germline. The CDR3 covers 15 residues. Reverse transcribing all isolated RNA meant expressed TCRB transcripts were sequenced. Sequencing was performed with immunoSEQ multiplex PCR; in TCRdb, only in-frame clones are kept and a portion is missing. The table lists about 620,000 clones, about 16% of them singletons. The chain joins TRBV9 to TRBJ2-7, with 9 bases matching TRBD1. This sequence was found in a man younger than 35 in good health. The sequenced sample was naive CD4+ T cells from blood. The CDR3 DNA sequence: TGTGCCAGCAGCCTCCATAACAGGGGGCCGTACGAGCAGTACTTC. Translated: CASSLHNRGPYEQYF.